This entry describes one TCR beta chain. The antigen remains unidentified. Use of 60 Vbeta and 13 Jbeta primers characterized the PCR. Repertoires were generated with immunoSEQ multiplex PCR, while TCRdb's copy carries only in-frame clones and drops some. The sample shows under 100,000 clones, about 74% of them seen only once. The data derive from a study of cytomegalovirus exposure and HLA in healthy donors. Study-wide background: Of all 400 or so donors who were genotyped, 75% to 90% belonged to the Caucasian-associated ancestry cluster. Findings and limits, study-wide: According to the study, around 150 TCR beta chains were cytomegalovirus-associated.

The V gene lost 0 bases and the J gene lost 2 bases, with 11 bases spanning the gap. The CDR3 runs 16 residues. Germline-derived CDR1 and CDR2 are SGDLS and YYNGEE. The sequence was collected from a woman aged 45-60 years in good health and CMV-seropositive. V is TRBV9 and J is TRBJ1-4; a possible D gene is TRBD1 (6 bases). Sequencing was done on a sample of PBMCs. CDR3 sequence (DNA): TGTGCCAGCAGCGTAGAGGGGGGAGGGACTAATGAAAAACTGTTTTTT. Translating gives CASSVEGGGTNEKLFF.